Following are 6 T cell receptor beta chains from one sample sequenced in a study of T cell repertoires in cytomegalovirus infection (dated by TCRdb to between 2017 and 2020). TCRdb shows the sequencer as Illumina HiSeq 1500. The public reads were run again by TCRdb, first through fastp at Q25 and then through MiXCR, and only productive beta chains were kept. Duplicate CDR3 protein sequences are folded into a single record with the most common DNA and genes. The sample data list 150,000 to 200,000 distinct CDR3 sequences, and under 30% of these were observed just once. 30% to 35% of the sample lies in the top ten. The material sequenced was PBMCs. These receptor sequences come from a human donor in good health (CMV status not recorded). Some clones in this sample may be carry-over from other donors' samples.

This clonotype came up a few times. The chain uses TRBV29-1 and TRBJ1-3, with TRBD1 as a possible D gene (5 bases). CDR1 is SQVTM, CDR2 ANQGSEA, per germline. The CDR3 has 13 residues. Trimming left V 1 base short and J 3 bases short, with 7 bases between. The CDR3 DNA reads as TGCAGCGTTGAAGGGGACGGTGGAAACACCATATATTTT. The encoded protein is CSVEGDGGNTIYF.

The J gene is TRBJ1-3, the V gene TRBV7-6, with D unclear. Germline V gives CDR1 SGHVS, CDR2 FNYEAQ. This CDR3 is 13 amino acids long. Trimming cost V 5 bases and J 4 bases, with 9 bases left between them. The DNA for the CDR3 is TGTGCCAGCAGCCCCTTACAGGGAAACACCATATATTTT. Translating it yields CASSPLQGNTIYF.

This chain connects TRBV18 to TRBJ1-1, with 10 nucleotides matching TRBD1. This CDR3 has 20 residues. Germline values: CDR1 KGHSH, CDR2 LQKENI. After removal of 4 bases from V and 4 bases from J, the junction contained 21 bases not matched to a gene. DNA for the CDR3: TGTGCCAGCTCACGGTACCCTCTCGGGACAGGGGAGGTCCCGTCCACTGAAGCTTTCTTT. Translation gives CASSRYPLGTGEVPSTEAFF.

This clonotype was seen repeatedly, ten times or more. J is TRBJ2-3 and V is TRBV7-8; 11 bases fit TRBD1. The V gene's germline CDR1 is SGHVS and CDR2 FQNEAQ. V gave up 5 bases and J gave up 4 bases; unmatched junction bases: 5. CDR3 length: 15 residues. CDR3 in amino acids: CASSLGTGGSDTQYF. CDR3 DNA: TGTGCCAGCAGCCTAGGGACAGGGGGGTCAGATACGCAGTATTTT.

This clonotype occurred a few times. This chain uses TRBV5-1 with TRBJ2-2; a weak D match, TRBD1 (6 bases). V gave up 4 bases and J gave up 3 bases, with 13 bases separating them. The CDR3 is 15 residues long. The germline gives CDR1 SGHRS, CDR2 YFSETQ. The CDR3 sequence: CASSQTGTYTGELFF. CDR3 nucleotide sequence: TGCGCCAGCAGCCAAACAGGGACGTACACCGGGGAGCTGTTTTTT.

This clonotype showed up just a few times. The chain employs TRBV12-3 or TRBV12-4 and TRBJ2-1; D might be TRBD2 (5 bases). V lost 8 bases, J lost 4 bases, and 9 bases lay in between. The CDR3 has 12 amino acids. The CDR3 sequence: CASGPGYNEQFF. The CDR3 DNA reads TGTGCCAGCGGCCCGGGGTACAATGAGCAGTTCTTC.